These 23 T cell receptor beta chains were sequenced from one sample in a study of T-cell reconstitution after alpha-beta-depleted transplantation in children. Preparation of the TCRbeta library was carried out with unique molecular identifiers. TCRdb used MiXCR to reprocess the PCR reads, holding one entry per CDR3 protein. Among 670,000 or so distinct CDR3 sequences listed, less than 15% were seen once. This sample comprised PBMCs, obtained before TCRalphabeta/CD19-depleted stem cell transplant. The receptors were sampled from a girl aged 2 to 9 with congenital amegakaryocytic thrombocytopenia, due to receive a stem cell transplant.

This clonotype occurred many times. The V and J genes are TRBV12-5 and TRBJ2-1, with TRBD1 matching 7 bases. Germline values: CDR1 LGHNT, CDR2 FRNRAP. V lost 5 bases, J lost 5 bases, and 24 bases stayed unmatched. This CDR3 is 20 amino acids long. The CDR3 spells CASGAGTKTGTESLNNEQFF. CDR3 nucleotides: TGTGCTAGTGGTGCCGGAACAAAAACCGGGACAGAGTCACTAAACAATGAGCAGTTCTTC.

This clonotype was recorded many times. The rearrangement links TRBV20-1 to TRBJ2-1, with TRBD2 identical over 9 bases. Germline loops: CDR1 DFQATT, CDR2 SNEGSKA (reference sequence). J was trimmed by 8 bases and V by 3 bases; bases with no gene match: 5. The CDR3 sequence is 13 residues long. The CDR3 coding sequence is TGCAGTGCTAGTGGGCTAGCGGGACATGAGCAGTTCTTC. It specifies CSASGLAGHEQFF.

In this sample, this clonotype turned up many times. V is TRBV20-1 and J is TRBJ2-7, with 11 bases identical to TRBD2. Germline V lookup: CDR1 DFQATT, CDR2 SNEGSKA (reference sequence). This CDR3 contains 16 residues. V gave up 3 bases and J gave up 1 base; unmatched junction bases: 8. CDR3 coding DNA: TGCAGTGCTAGGCTAGCGGGAGGTCCCGAATCCTACGAGCAGTACTTC. This gives the protein CSARLAGGPESYEQYF.

This clonotype has only a few counts. This chain connects TRBV20-1 to TRBJ2-7; D might be TRBD2 (6 bases). Trimming cost V 5 bases and J 6 bases, with 20 bases left between them. Germline CDR1 and CDR2: DFQATT and SNEGSKA (reference sequence). The CDR3 has 14 residues. DNA of the CDR3: TGCAGTGCTCGTGTACTAGCCTCCCTCCCCGAGCAGTACTTC. Residues: CSARVLASLPEQYF.

J is TRBJ1-2 and V is TRBV5-1; 7 nucleotides line up with TRBD1. Germline V gene lookup returns CDR1 SGHRS and CDR2 YFSETQ. The V segment lost 0 bases and the J segment 0 bases; nucleotides outside the gene matches: 5. CDR3 length equals 16 residues. In nucleotides, the CDR3 is TGCGCCAGCAGCTTGGGACAGGGAAAAGCTAACTATGGCTACACCTTC. Translation: CASSLGQGKANYGYTF.

In this sample, this clonotype turned up many times. The V and J genes are TRBV6-6 and TRBJ2-7; no clear D. Germline CDR1 reads MNHNY; CDR2 reads SVGAGI (reference sequence). The CDR3 extends over 13 amino acids. V lost 7 bases and J lost 4, with 14 bases in between. CDR3: CASTHTGLYEQYF. CDR3 coding DNA: TGTGCCAGCACCCACACCGGCCTATACGAGCAGTACTTC.

This clonotype was seen many times. This chain uses TRBV5-1 with TRBJ2-3; TRBD2 matches at 13 bases. Germline CDR1 SGHRS, CDR2 YFSETQ. V lost 2 bases and J lost 2; bases outside the gene matches: 2. The CDR3 has 16 residues. The CDR3 DNA reads as TGCGCCAGCAGCTTCGGGACTAGCGGGGACACAGATACGCAGTATTTT. Translation: CASSFGTSGDTDTQYF.

This clonotype showed up many times. This chain connects TRBV11-1 to TRBJ2-7, with 10 bases identical to TRBD1. This CDR3 spans 18 amino acids. The germline CDR1 and CDR2 sequences are SGHAT and FQDESV (reference sequence). J was trimmed by 2 bases and V by 6 bases; bases with no gene match: 16. For the CDR3, the DNA is TGTGCCAGCAGTACCTCACGGGTGGACAGGGGGGATACCTACGAGCAGTACTTC. Translating gives CASSTSRVDRGDTYEQYF. Complete variable domain (other parts from reference TRBV11-1 and TRBJ2-7): EAEVAQSPRYKITEKSQAVAFWCDPISGHATLYWYRQILGQGPELLVQFQDESVVDDSQLPKDRFSAERLKGVDSTLKIQPAELGDSAMYLCASSTSRVDRGDTYEQYFGPGTRLTVT.

In this sample, this clonotype turned up many times. The chain employs TRBV5-1 and TRBJ1-2; 10 nucleotides align to TRBD1. V lost 4 bases to trimming and J lost 5 bases; unmatched junction nucleotides: 8. From germline, CDR1 is SGHRS and CDR2 YFSETQ. The CDR3 contains 15 residues. In nucleotides, the CDR3 is TGCGCCAGCAGCCCGCGGGACAGGGGCCCGTATGGCTACACCTTC. This codes for CASSPRDRGPYGYTF.

This clonotype has only a few counts. The chain combines TRBV4-1 with TRBJ2-5; D unclear. The CDR3 length is 14 residues. Trimming took 1 base from V and 1 from J, leaving 7 bases between them. From germline, CDR1 is MGHRA and CDR2 YSYEKL. The CDR3 sequence is CASSQVASQETQYF. In nucleotides, the CDR3 is TGCGCCAGCAGCCAAGTGGCCAGCCAAGAGACCCAGTACTTC.

The rearrangement joins TRBV2 to TRBJ2-7; D gene unclear. The germline gives CDR1 SNHLY, CDR2 FYNNEI. CDR3 length: 12 amino acids. The V and J ends lost 3 bases and 7 bases respectively, with 10 bases between them. CDR3 sequence: CASSERLREQYF. CDR3 DNA sequence: TGTGCCAGCAGTGAGAGGTTGAGGGAGCAGTACTTC.

This chain links TRBV20-1 with TRBJ2-7, with TRBD2 identical over 9 bases. This CDR3 region has 14 residues. In germline, CDR1 is DFQATT, CDR2 SNEGSKA (reference sequence). J lost 4 bases, V lost 3 bases, and 7 bases had no gene match. CDR3 in amino acids: CSASLGAGGYEQYF. In DNA, the CDR3 is TGCAGTGCTAGTCTCGGGGCGGGAGGGTACGAGCAGTACTTC.

This clonotype came up once. The chain couples TRBV7-9 to TRBJ2-1, with 7 bases that match TRBD2. This CDR3 is 14 amino acids long. Germline-derived CDR1 and CDR2 are SEHNR and FQNEAQ (reference sequence). V shed 8 bases, J shed 3 bases, and the junction held 7 bases outside the gene matches. CDR3 nucleotides: TGTGCCAGCGGGAGGGAAGGGGACTACAATGAGCAGTTCTTC. Its translation: CASGREGDYNEQFF.

This rearrangement joins TRBV5-1 to TRBJ2-1, with TRBD2 matching over 8 bases. The trim removed 1 base at V and 7 bases at J, leaving 13 bases unmatched. The CDR3 length is 17 residues. Per the germline V gene, CDR1 is SGHRS and CDR2 is YFSETQ. CDR3 residues: CASSLFAGGGRGNEQFF. The DNA for the CDR3 is TGCGCCAGCAGCTTGTTTGCGGGAGGTGGCCGAGGGAATGAGCAGTTCTTC.

The chain uses TRBV4-1 and TRBJ2-1, with 7 bases that match TRBD2. The CDR3 covers 20 residues. The V and J ends lost 3 bases and 0 bases, in that order; junction bases with no gene match: 17. The V gene's germline CDR1 is MGHRA and CDR2 YSYEKL. CDR3 nucleotides: TGCGCCAGCAGCCATCACCGGGACTATCTGACTGGCCTCTCCTACAATGAGCAGTTCTTC. Protein: CASSHHRDYLTGLSYNEQFF.

This chain joins TRBV20-1 and TRBJ2-1; no definite D call. Between the trimmed V and J ends, which lost 1 base and 0 bases, there was a span of 10 bases. The CDR3 extends over 15 amino acids. From germline, CDR1 is DFQATT and CDR2 SNEGSKA (reference sequence). The DNA for the CDR3 is TGCAGTGCTAGAGCACTCCCTAGCTCCTACAATGAGCAGTTCTTC. It yields the protein CSARALPSSYNEQFF.

DNA of the CDR3: TGCAGTGCGCCCTTGGGCAAAACCTCCTCTGGGGCCAACGTCCTGACTTTC. Protein sequence: CSAPLGKTSSGANVLTF. This sequence joins TRBV20-1 and TRBJ2-6, with D unclear. The CDR3 covers 17 residues. The V gene's germline CDR1 is DFQATT and CDR2 SNEGSKA (reference sequence). V lost 6 bases and J 0 bases, leaving 18 bases between the germline ends.

Many counts were recorded for this clonotype. J is TRBJ2-7 and V is TRBV5-1, with 9 positions matching TRBD1. Germline-derived CDR1 and CDR2 are SGHRS and YFSETQ. The CDR3 consists of 15 residues. With 4 bases clipped from V and 4 bases from J, the junction kept 9 bases outside the gene matches. The CDR3 sequence is CASSAPGTGTYEQYF. CDR3 DNA: TGCGCCAGCAGCGCACCCGGGACAGGGACTTACGAGCAGTACTTC.

This clonotype has only a few counts. The chain links TRBV20-1 to TRBJ2-3; 7 nucleotides agree with TRBD1. The CDR3 spans 18 residues. Trimming removed 3 bases from V and 0 bases from J; junction bases left unmatched: 15. The V gene's germline CDR1 is DFQATT and CDR2 SNEGSKA (reference sequence). The CDR3 spells CSASPLPRGLISTDTQYF. The CDR3 nucleotides read TGCAGTGCTAGCCCCCTCCCGAGGGGGCTTATTAGCACAGATACGCAGTATTTT.

Details on this clonotype: One junction end disagrees with the germline gene, perhaps due to a read error. The chain links TRBV12-3 or TRBV12-4 to TRBJ1-2; a weak D match, TRBD1 (5 bases). This CDR3 has 16 residues. The CDR3 bases are TGTGCCAGCAGCCCCCACTGGGACCCATCTAACTATGGCTACCCCTTC. Its translation: CASSPHWDPSNYGYPF.

Ten or more counts support this clonotype. The chain links TRBV5-1 to TRBJ2-3; the match to TRBD1 covers 7 bases. Germline V gene sequence: CDR1 SGHRS, CDR2 YFSETQ. The length of the CDR3 is 15 residues. Losses at the gene ends were 6 bases for V and 2 bases for J; bases not matched to a gene: 9. CDR3 amino acids: CASNRDSRNTDTQYF. CDR3 DNA sequence: TGCGCCAGCAATCGGGACAGCAGGAACACAGATACGCAGTATTTT.

The rearrangement uses TRBV12-3 or TRBV12-4 and TRBJ2-1, with D perhaps being TRBD1 or TRBD2 (5 bases each). The length of the CDR3 is 14 residues. Trimming took 5 bases from V and 6 from J, leaving 14 bases between them. CDR3 residues: CASSPTGTINEQFF. The CDR3 nucleotides are TGTGCCAGCAGTCCCACCGGGACGATCAATGAGCAGTTCTTC.

The chain is built from TRBV25-1 and TRBJ2-5; 14 bases fit TRBD2. Germline CDR1 is MGHDK and CDR2 is SYGVNS. This CDR3 has 15 residues. V lost 4 bases and J lost 2; bases outside the gene matches: 0. The CDR3, as DNA: TGTGCCAGCAGTGGACTAGCGGGAGGGCAAGAGACCCAGTACTTC. It yields the protein CASSGLAGGQETQYF. The variable domain in full, completed from reference TRBV25-1 and TRBJ2-5, reads EADIYQTPRYLVIGTGKKITLECSQTMGHDKMYWYQQDPGMELHLIHYSYGVNSTEKGDLSSESTVSRIRTEHFPLTLESARPSHTSQYLCASSGLAGGQETQYFGPGTRLLVL.